The sequence of this T cell receptor (beta chain) was determined in a study of T cells in Graves' hyperthyroidism and ophthalmopathy. RNA transcripts were the template for amplifying TCR beta CDR3 regions. The TCR CDR3 was amplified in a first-round RT-PCR using the HTBI primer set. TCRdb fed the multiplex PCR reads into MiXCR, producing one record per CDR3 protein. The data contain 500,000 to 750,000 distinct CDR3 sequences, over 12% of them singletons. Any patient presenting with uncontrolled infection, other autoimmune disease, pregnancy or lactation was left out. Each diagnosis was grounded in clinical symptoms, serum thyroxine and TRAb, thyroid ultrasound, and orbital computed tomography. Regarding the study as a whole: By a 13 V-J model, ophthalmopathy was set apart from stable hyperthyroidism. Within blood appeared most thyroid clonotypes that had expanded above 0.001.

This clonotype was detected only a few times. The antigen is not known. V lost 4 bases to trimming and J lost 2 bases; unmatched junction nucleotides: 6. The germline V gene has CDR1 SGHRS and CDR2 YFSETQ. The CDR3 runs to 18 residues. The origin of this receptor is a woman younger than 35 with Graves' ophthalmopathy. Sequencing was carried out using blood. The rearrangement uses TRBV5-1 and TRBJ2-1, with TRBD2 identical over 16 bases. The CDR3 DNA sequence: TGCGCCAGCAGCCTCCCGGGACTAGCGGGAGGGCCCTACAATGAGCAGTTCTTC. Translated: CASSLPGLAGGPYNEQFF.